The present TCR beta chain was sequenced within a study of blood T cell repertoires in COVID-19. Adults between about 18 and 89 years of age took part from fewer than 30 US areas. Participant reports of clinical history set cohort assignment. With regard to this clone: The junction differs from germline at one of its ends, possibly a read error.

In the study's own analysis: For nucleated cells, counts were estimated from reference gene primer amplification. Using immunoSEQ multiplex PCR, the repertoire was profiled, and TCRdb retains in-frame clones only, with some absent. D and trimming were read from the DNA, whereas the V and J calls and clone size are those reported in that table. This sample carries 450,000 or so clones, less than 95% of them seen once, and the ten largest clones take approximately 0.65%. Sequenced sample: PBMCs or T cells enriched from blood (not recorded which). The receptor's source is a man aged 18-30 years who had recovered from COVID-19.

CDR3 loop: CASSLDTGVVF. Here the CDR3 DNA reads TGTGCCAGCAGCTTAGACACTGGTGTAGTCTTC. This chain connects TRBV11-3 to TRBJ2-7; no firm D call. This CDR3 comprises 11 residues. Germline lookup yields CDR1 SGHNT and CDR2 YENEEA.